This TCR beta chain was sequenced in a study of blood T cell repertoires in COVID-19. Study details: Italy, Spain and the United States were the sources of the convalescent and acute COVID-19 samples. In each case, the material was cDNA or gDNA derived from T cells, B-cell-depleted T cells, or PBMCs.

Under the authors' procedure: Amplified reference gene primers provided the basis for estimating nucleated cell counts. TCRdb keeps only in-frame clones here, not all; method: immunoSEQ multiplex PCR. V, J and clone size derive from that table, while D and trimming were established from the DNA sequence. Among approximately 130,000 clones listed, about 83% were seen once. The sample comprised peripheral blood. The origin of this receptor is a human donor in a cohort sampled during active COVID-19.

Written as DNA, the CDR3 is TGTGCCAGCAGACTCTTTGGGGGCGATACGCAGTATTTT. Its protein product is CASRLFGGDTQYF. This chain links TRBV27 with TRBJ2-3; the D gene is possibly TRBD1 (6 bases). Trimming took 6 bases from V and 6 from J, leaving 13 bases between them. Germline V gene data show CDR1 as MNHEY and CDR2 as SMNVEV (reference sequence). The CDR3 is made up of 13 amino acids.